The rows below give T cell receptor beta chains drawn from one sample of a study of metastatic and nonmetastatic thyroid tumors. TCRdb re-clonotyped the PCR reads via MiXCR. The repertoire holds 5,500 to 6,500 clones, with around 37% as singletons. Sequences were obtained from tumor tissue. These receptors all come from a male donor with papillary thyroid cancer or a benign thyroid nodule (not recorded which). Some clones in this sample may be carry-over from other donors' samples. The CDR3 runs from the conserved cysteine through the conserved F or W. Each record gives: clone size, J gene, D gene, V gene, CDR3 DNA, CDR3 protein. The D gene is left open where the match is weak. Clone size is given for some rows only: seen once, a few or many times, or a class if the clone is expanded.

>.|TRBJ1-1|TRBD1|TRBV24-1
TGTGCCACCAGTGAAAAACAGGGGAGGACGGCTTTCTTT
CATSEKQGRTAFF
>.|TRBJ2-7|TRBD2|TRBV9
TGTGCCAGCAGCACGAGCGGGACTAGTAGCGAGCAGTACTTC
CASSTSGTSSEQYF
>once|TRBJ2-5|TRBD1|TRBV11-2
TGTGCCAGCAGCCCAGACAGGGAACCGACCCAGTACTTC
CASSPDREPTQYF
>.|TRBJ2-7|.|TRBV30
TGTGCCTGGAGGGCGGTAGGTCCGTACGAGCAGTACTTC
CAWRAVGPYEQYF
>.|TRBJ1-2|.|TRBV20-1
TGCAGTGCTAAATCAGGGTTCGGCTATGGCTACACCTTC
CSAKSGFGYGYTF
>few|TRBJ2-2|.|TRBV4-3
TGCGCCAGCAGCCAAGTACCGGCCGTCCAGACCGGGGAGCTGTTTTTT
CASSQVPAVQTGELFF
>.|TRBJ2-7|TRBD2|TRBV4-2
TGTGCCAGCAGCCAAGAAACGGCGGGAGGATACGAGCAGTACTTC
CASSQETAGGYEQYF
>.|TRBJ1-1|.|TRBV7-3
TGTGCCAGCAGCGTTTCAGGGTCGGACACTGAAGCTTTCTTT
CASSVSGSDTEAFF
>.|TRBJ2-2|.|TRBV6-1
TGTGCCAGCAGTGCGTCCACCGGGGAGCTGTTTTTT
CASSASTGELFF
>.|TRBJ2-1|.|TRBV4-1
TGCGCCAGCAGGCCAAAGAGCGGGAATGAGCAGTTCTTC
CASRPKSGNEQFF
>few|TRBJ1-1|.|TRBV5-1
TGCGCCAGCAGCTTGACGGGGCACACTGAAGCTTTCTTT
CASSLTGHTEAFF
>few|TRBJ1-4|TRBD1|TRBV2
TGTGCCAGCCGGAAGGACAGGGGAGGGGAAAAACTGTTTTTT
CASRKDRGGEKLFF
>.|TRBJ2-7|.|TRBV13
TGTGCCAGCAGCTCCCCCCCCCCCCCCTGGGGGGCACATACCTACGAGCAGTACTTC
CASSSPPPPWGAHTYEQYF
>.|TRBJ2-5|TRBD1|TRBV6-5
TGTGCCAGCAGTTCCCCGGGACAGGGATTAGAGACCCAGTACTTC
CASSSPGQGLETQYF
>once|TRBJ2-7|.|TRBV11-2
TGTGCCAGCAGCTCTGGGTTTGGGGGGACGGGAGCCTACGAGCAGTACTTC
CASSSGFGGTGAYEQYF
>medium-sized|TRBJ1-1|.|TRBV30
TGTGCCTGCTCACTGGGGGCTGAAGCTTTCTTT
CACSLGAEAFF
>.|TRBJ2-7|TRBD1|TRBV30
TGTGCCTGGGCGACCGGGACAGGGTCCTACGAGCAGTACTTC
CAWATGTGSYEQYF
>.|TRBJ2-7|.|TRBV28
TGTGCCAGCAGTTTGCCCCCCCGGGCAGGGATGTACGAGCAGTACTTC
CASSLPPRAGMYEQYF
>few|TRBJ2-1|TRBD1|TRBV24-1
TGTGCCACCGCCGGGACAGGGACTTGGAATGAGCAGTTCTTC
CATAGTGTWNEQFF
>.|TRBJ2-5|TRBD1|TRBV20-1
TGCAGTACCAGGGCCGGGACAGGAGATTTTCGGAAGACCCAGTACTTC
CSTRAGTGDFRKTQYF
>large|TRBJ2-3|TRBD1|TRBV5-1
TGCGCCAGCAGCCAGTACCGGACAGGGGGAAGCTCAGATACGCAGTATTTT
CASSQYRTGGSSDTQYF
>.|TRBJ2-7|TRBD1|TRBV20-1
TGCAGTGCTGTCACCGGGACAGGCTACTACGAGCAGTACTTC
CSAVTGTGYYEQYF
>.|TRBJ1-2|.|TRBV20-1
TGCAGTGCCCCTAAGGATTTTTATGGCTACACCTTC
CSAPKDFYGYTF
>few|TRBJ1-6|TRBD1|TRBV2
TGTGCCAGCAGTGCCCGGGACAGGCGTAATTCACCCCTCCACTTT
CASSARDRRNSPLHF
>.|TRBJ2-7|.|TRBV20-1
TGCAGTGCTAATGGACGGCGGGCCCCTTACGAGCAGTACTTC
CSANGRRAPYEQYF
>.|TRBJ1-5|TRBD1|TRBV6-2/TRBV6-3
TGTGCCAGCAGTCGGACAGGGCACAATCAGCCCCAGCATTTT
CASSRTGHNQPQHF
>.|TRBJ2-3|.|TRBV20-1
TGCAGTGCTAGAGATGACGGGAGTTCAAGCACAGATACGCAGTATTTT
CSARDDGSSSTDTQYF
>.|TRBJ1-3|.|TRBV6-4
TGTGCCAGCAGTTACCCTGGAAACACCATATATTTT
CASSYPGNTIYF
>.|TRBJ1-1|.|TRBV6-4
TGTGCCAGCAGCCCCAGCTTGAACACTGAAGCTTTCTTT
CASSPSLNTEAFF
>.|TRBJ2-5|.|TRBV20-1
TGCAGTGCTCCCCTTACTGGGCAAGAGACCCAGTACTTC
CSAPLTGQETQYF
>.|TRBJ2-7|.|TRBV27
TGTGCCAGCAGTTCCCGGGAGCCGTACTACGAGCAGTACTTC
CASSSREPYYEQYF
>.|TRBJ2-5|.|TRBV2
TGTGCCACCCGGAGGGGGGTAGCAGAGACCCAGTACTTC
CATRRGVAETQYF
>medium-sized|TRBJ2-1|TRBD2|TRBV30
TGTGCCTGGAGTGTATTAGCGGGGGGGCCCAATGAGCAGTTCTTC
CAWSVLAGGPNEQFF
>.|TRBJ1-3|.|TRBV7-2
TGTGCCAGCAGCCTATCGCCGGGACGCGTCGGAAACACCATATATTTT
CASSLSPGRVGNTIYF
>medium-sized|TRBJ2-4|TRBD1|TRBV20-1
TGCAGTGCCCCTGGGACAGGGACTAAAAACATTCAGTACTTC
CSAPGTGTKNIQYF
>large|TRBJ2-1|.|TRBV5-1
TGCGCCAGCAGCTTGATAGAAAGCCCCTCCTACAATGAGCAGTTCTTC
CASSLIESPSYNEQFF
>few|TRBJ2-7|.|TRBV27
TGTGCCAGCAGTTTACAAGGGGGCTCCTACGAGCAGTACTTC
CASSLQGGSYEQYF
>once|TRBJ1-2|.|TRBV3-1
TGTGCCAGCACAAAAGAGGACACCGGGGGTGGCTACACCTTC
CASTKEDTGGGYTF
>.|TRBJ2-3|.|TRBV20-1
TGCAGTGCCTCCACAGGGACTTCCACAGATACGCAGTATTTT
CSASTGTSTDTQYF
>few|TRBJ2-3|.|TRBV14
TGTGCCAGCAGCCAAGATGCGGCAGCAACAAGTACAGATACGCAGTATTTT
CASSQDAAATSTDTQYF
>few|TRBJ2-3|.|TRBV7-3
TGTGCCAGCAGCTTTTCCGGGAATACGCAGTATTTT
CASSFSGNTQYF
>once|TRBJ2-7|.|TRBV7-3
TGTGCCAGCAGCTTAACGGCAGGACCGTACTACGAGCAGTACTTC
CASSLTAGPYYEQYF
>.|TRBJ2-7|.|TRBV30
TGTGCCTGGAGTGGGGTAGAGACCTTCTACGAGCAGTACTTC
CAWSGVETFYEQYF
>few|TRBJ2-7|.|TRBV6-2/TRBV6-3
TGTGCCAGCAGTTACTCGGACTGGGCCTACGAGCAGTACTTC
CASSYSDWAYEQYF
>.|TRBJ1-3|TRBD1|TRBV3-1
TGTGCCAGCAGGGGGGACAGCTCTGGAAACACCATATATTTT
CASRGDSSGNTIYF
>.|TRBJ2-7|TRBD1|TRBV20-1
TGCAGTGCTCGGACAGGGACCTACGAGCAGTACTTC
CSARTGTYEQYF
>few|TRBJ2-7|.|TRBV28
TGTGCCATCGCTAGACAGAACGAGCAGTACTTC
CAIARQNEQYF
>.|TRBJ1-2|.|TRBV18
TGTGCCAGCTCACCCGGGTCAACTCGCTACACCTTC
CASSPGSTRYTF
>.|TRBJ2-5|.|TRBV6-1
TGTGCCAGCAGTCCTACAGGGATTACGGAGACCCAGTACTTC
CASSPTGITETQYF
>medium-sized|TRBJ2-1|TRBD2|TRBV9
TGTGCCAGCAGCGCTAGCGGGGGAAACTACAATGAGCAGTTCTTC
CASSASGGNYNEQFF
>few|TRBJ2-1|.|TRBV5-5
TGTGCCAGCAGTCCAGCCATGGGGGGCTCCCAGCAGTTCTTC
CASSPAMGGSQQFF
>.|TRBJ2-7|TRBD1|TRBV30
TGTGCCTGGAAGAACAGGGGTCGCACCTCCTACGAGCAGTACTTC
CAWKNRGRTSYEQYF
>.|TRBJ1-4|.|TRBV30
TGTGCCGGGGGGGACAAGGGGTTGGAGGAAAAACTGTTTTTT
CAGGDKGLEEKLFF
>medium-sized|TRBJ2-1|TRBD1|TRBV28
TGTGCCAACCGCGGACAGGGGAAGAATGAGCAGTTCTTC
CANRGQGKNEQFF
>medium-sized|TRBJ2-3|.|TRBV20-1
TGCAGTGCTAGGGCGGGCGGGACGCAGTATTTT
CSARAGGTQYF